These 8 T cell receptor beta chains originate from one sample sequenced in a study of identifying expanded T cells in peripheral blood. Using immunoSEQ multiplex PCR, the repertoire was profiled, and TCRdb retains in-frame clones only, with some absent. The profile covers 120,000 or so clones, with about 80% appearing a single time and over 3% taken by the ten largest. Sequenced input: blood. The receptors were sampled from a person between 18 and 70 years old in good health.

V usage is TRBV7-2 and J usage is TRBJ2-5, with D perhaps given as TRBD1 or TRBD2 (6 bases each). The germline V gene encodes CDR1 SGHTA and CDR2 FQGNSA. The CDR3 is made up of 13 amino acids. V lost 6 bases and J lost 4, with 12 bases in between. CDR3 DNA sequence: TGTGCCAGCAGGCTACAGGGAGGAGAGACCCAGTACTTC. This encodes CASRLQGGETQYF.

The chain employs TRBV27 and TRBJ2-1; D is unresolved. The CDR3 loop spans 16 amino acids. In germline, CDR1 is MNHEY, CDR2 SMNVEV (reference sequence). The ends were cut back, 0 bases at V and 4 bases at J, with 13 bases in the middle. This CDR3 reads CASSLSTLTDYNEQFF. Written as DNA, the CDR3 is TGTGCCAGCAGTTTATCGACTCTAACGGATTACAATGAGCAGTTCTTC.

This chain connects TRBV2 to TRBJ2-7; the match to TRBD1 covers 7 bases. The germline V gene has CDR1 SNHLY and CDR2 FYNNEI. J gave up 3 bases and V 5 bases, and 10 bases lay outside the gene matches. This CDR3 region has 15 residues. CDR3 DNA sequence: TGTGCCAGCAGTACCCCGGGACAGAGAGACTACGAGCAGTACTTC. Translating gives CASSTPGQRDYEQYF.

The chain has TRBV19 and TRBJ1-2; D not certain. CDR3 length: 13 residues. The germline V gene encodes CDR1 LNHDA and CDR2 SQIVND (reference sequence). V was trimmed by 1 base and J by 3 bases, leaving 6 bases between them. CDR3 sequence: CASSIVGDYGYTF. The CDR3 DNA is TGTGCCAGTAGTATAGTTGGAGACTATGGCTACACCTTC.

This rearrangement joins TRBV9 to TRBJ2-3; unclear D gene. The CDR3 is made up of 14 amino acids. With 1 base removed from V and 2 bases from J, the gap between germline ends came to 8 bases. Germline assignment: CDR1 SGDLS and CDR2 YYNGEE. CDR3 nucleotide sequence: TGTGCCAGCAGCGTAACACCCGACACAGATACGCAGTATTTT. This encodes CASSVTPDTDTQYF. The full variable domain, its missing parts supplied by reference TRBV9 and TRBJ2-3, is DSGVTQTPKHLITATGQRVTLRCSPRSGDLSVYWYQQSLDQGLQFLIQYYNGEERAKGNILERFSAQQFPDLHSELNLSSLELGDSALYFCASSVTPDTDTQYFGPGTRLTVL.

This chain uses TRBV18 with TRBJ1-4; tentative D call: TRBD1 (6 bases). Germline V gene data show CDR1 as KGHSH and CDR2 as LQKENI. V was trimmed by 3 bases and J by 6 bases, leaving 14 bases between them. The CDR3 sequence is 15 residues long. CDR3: CASSPDRLPDEKLFF. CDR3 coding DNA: TGTGCCAGCTCACCTGACAGGTTACCGGATGAAAAACTGTTTTTT.

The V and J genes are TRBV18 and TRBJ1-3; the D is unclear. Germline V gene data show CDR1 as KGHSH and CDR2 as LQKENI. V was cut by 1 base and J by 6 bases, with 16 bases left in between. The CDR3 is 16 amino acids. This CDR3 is CASSPLEHSGENTIYF. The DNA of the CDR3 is TGTGCCAGCTCACCACTTGAACATTCGGGTGAAAACACCATATATTTT. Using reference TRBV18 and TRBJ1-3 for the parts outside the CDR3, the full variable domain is NAGVMQNPRHLVRRRGQEARLRCSPMKGHSHVYWYRQLPEEGLKFMVYLQKENIIDESGMPKERFSAEFPKEGPSILRIQQVVRGDSAAYFCASSPLEHSGENTIYFGEGSWLTVV.

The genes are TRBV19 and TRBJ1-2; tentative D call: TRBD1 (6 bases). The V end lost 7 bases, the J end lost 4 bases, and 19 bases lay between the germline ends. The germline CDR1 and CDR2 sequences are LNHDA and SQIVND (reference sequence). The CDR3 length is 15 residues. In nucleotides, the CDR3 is TGTGCCAGTACCCTTCAAGGGGGACGCATCTATGGCTACACCTTC. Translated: CASTLQGGRIYGYTF.